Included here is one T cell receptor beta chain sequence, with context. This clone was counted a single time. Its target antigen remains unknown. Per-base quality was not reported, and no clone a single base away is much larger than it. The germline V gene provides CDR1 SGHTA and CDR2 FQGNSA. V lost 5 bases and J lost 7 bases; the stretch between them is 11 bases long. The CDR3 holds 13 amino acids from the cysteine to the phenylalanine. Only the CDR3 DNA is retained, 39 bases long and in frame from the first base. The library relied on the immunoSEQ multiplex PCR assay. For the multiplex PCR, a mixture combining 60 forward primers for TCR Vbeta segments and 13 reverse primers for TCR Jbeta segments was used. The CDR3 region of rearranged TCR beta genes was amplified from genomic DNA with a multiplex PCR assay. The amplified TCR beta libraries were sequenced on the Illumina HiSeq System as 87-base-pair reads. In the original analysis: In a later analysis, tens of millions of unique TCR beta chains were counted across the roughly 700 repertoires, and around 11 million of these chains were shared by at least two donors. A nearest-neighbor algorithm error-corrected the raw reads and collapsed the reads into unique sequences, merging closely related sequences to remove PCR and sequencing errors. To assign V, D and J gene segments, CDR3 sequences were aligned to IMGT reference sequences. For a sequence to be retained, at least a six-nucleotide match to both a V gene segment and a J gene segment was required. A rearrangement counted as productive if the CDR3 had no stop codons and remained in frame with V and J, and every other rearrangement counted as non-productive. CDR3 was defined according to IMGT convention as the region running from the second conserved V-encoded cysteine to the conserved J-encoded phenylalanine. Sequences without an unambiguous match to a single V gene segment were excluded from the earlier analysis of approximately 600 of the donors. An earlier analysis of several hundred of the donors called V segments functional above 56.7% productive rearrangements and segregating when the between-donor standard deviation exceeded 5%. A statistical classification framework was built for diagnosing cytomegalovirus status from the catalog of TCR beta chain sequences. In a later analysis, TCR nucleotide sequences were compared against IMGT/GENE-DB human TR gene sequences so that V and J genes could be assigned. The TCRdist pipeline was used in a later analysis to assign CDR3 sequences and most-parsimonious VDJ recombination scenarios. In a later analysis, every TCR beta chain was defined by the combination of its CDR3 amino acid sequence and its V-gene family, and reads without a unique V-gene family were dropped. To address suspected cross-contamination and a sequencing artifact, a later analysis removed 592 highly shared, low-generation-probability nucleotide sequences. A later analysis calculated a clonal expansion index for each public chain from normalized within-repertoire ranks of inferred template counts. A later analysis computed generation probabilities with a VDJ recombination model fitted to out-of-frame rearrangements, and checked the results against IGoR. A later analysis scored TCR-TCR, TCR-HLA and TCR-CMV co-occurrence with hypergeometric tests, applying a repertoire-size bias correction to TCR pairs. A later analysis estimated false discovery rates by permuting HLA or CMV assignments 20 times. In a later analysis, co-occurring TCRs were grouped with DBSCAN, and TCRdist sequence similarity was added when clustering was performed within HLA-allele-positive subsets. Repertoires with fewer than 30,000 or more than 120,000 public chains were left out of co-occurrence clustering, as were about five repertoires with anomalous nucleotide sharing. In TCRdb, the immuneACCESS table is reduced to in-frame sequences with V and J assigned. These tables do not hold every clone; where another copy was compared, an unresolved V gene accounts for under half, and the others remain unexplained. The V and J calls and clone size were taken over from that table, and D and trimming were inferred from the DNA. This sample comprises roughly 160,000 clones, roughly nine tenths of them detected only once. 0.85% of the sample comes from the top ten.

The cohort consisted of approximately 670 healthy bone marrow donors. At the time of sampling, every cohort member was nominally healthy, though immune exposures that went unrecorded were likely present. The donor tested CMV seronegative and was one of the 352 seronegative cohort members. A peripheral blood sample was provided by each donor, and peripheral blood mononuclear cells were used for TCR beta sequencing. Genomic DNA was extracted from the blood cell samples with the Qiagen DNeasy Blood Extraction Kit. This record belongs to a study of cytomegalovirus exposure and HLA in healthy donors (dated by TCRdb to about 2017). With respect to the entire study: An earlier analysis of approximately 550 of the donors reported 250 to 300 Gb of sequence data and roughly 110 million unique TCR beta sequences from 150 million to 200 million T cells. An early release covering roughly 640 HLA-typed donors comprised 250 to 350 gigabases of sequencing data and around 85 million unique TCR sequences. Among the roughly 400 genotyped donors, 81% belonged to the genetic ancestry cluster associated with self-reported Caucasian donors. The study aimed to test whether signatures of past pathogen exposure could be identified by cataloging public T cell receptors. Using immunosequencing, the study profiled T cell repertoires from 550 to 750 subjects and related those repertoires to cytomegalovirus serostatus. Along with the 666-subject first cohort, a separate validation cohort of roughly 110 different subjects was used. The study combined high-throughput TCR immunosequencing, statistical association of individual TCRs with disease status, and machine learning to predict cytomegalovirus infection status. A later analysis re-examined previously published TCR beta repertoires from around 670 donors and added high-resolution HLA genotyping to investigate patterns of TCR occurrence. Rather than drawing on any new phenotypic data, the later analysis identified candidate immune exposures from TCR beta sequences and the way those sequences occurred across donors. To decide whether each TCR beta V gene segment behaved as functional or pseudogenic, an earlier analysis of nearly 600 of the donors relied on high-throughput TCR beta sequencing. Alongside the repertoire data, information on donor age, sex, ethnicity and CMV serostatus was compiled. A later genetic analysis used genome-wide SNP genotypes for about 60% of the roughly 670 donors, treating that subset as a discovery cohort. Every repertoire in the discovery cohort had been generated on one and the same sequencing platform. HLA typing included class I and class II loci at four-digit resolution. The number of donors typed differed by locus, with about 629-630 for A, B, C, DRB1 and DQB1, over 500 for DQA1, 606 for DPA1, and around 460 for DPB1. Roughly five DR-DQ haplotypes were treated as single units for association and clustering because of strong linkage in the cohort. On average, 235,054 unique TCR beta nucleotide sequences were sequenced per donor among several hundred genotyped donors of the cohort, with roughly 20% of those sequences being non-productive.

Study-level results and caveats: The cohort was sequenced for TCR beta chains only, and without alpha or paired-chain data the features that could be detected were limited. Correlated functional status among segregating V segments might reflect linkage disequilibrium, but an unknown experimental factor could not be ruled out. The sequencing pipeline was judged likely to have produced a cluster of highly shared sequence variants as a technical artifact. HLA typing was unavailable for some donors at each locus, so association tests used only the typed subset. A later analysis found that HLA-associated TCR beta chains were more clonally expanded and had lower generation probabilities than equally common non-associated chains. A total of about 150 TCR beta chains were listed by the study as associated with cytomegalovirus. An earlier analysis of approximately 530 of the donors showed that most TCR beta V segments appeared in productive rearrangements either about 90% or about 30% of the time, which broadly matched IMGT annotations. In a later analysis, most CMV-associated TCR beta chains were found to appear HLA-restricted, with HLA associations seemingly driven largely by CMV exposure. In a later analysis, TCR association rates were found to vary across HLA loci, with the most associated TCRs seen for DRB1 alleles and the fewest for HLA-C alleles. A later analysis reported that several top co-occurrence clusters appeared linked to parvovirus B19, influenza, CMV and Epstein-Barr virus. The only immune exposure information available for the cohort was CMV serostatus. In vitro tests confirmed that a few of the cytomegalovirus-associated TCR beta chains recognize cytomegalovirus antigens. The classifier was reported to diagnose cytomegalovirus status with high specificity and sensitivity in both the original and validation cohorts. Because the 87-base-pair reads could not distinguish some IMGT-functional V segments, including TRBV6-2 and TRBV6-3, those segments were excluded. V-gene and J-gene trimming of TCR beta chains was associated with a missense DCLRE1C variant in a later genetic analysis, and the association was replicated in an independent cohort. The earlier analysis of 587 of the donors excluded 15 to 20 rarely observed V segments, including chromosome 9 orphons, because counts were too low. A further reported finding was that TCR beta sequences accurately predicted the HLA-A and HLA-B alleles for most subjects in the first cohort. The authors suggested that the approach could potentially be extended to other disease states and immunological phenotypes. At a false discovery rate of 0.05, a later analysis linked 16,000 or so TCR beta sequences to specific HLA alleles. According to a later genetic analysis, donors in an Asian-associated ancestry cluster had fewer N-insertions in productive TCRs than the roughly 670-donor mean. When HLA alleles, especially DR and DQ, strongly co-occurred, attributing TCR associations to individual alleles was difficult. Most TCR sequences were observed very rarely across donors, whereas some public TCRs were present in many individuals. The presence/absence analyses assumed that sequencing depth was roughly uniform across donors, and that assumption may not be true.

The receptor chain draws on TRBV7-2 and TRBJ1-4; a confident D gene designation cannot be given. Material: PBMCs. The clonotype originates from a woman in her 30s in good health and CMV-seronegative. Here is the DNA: TGTGCCAGCAGCCCCCTACCCCCTGAAAAACTGTTTTTT. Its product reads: CASSPLPPEKLFF.